The source of this T cell receptor (beta chain) is a study of T cell responses to AZD1222 COVID-19 vaccine. Regarding this clone: What it binds is unknown.

TCRdb keeps only in-frame clones here, not all; method: immunoSEQ multiplex PCR. Seen here are 80,000 to 90,000 clones, approximately 87% observed once, and the top ten hold roughly 4.3%. Overall study results and limits: Clonal diversity was possibly underestimated, and the donors were mostly white British, with more females.

This receptor was identified in an adult in good health. The sample in question was peripheral blood, obtained on day 0 of MenACWY control vaccination.

The CDR3, as DNA: TGTGCCAGCACCTTAGGGGACGGCCAAAATCAGCCCCAGCATTTT. Protein: CASTLGDGQNQPQHF. The chain couples TRBV28 to TRBJ1-5; tentatively, D is TRBD1 (5 bases). This CDR3 has 15 residues. V dropped 7 bases and J dropped 4 bases, with 17 bases sitting between them. Germline V gene lookup returns CDR1 MDHEN and CDR2 SYDVKM. The full variable domain, in which reference TRBV28 and TRBJ1-5 provide the parts outside the CDR3, is DVKVTQSSRYLVKRTGEKVFLECVQDMDHENMFWYRQDPGLGLRLIYFSYDVKMKEKGDIPEGYSVSREKKERFSLILESASTNQTSMYLCASTLGDGQNQPQHFGDGTRLSIL.